Below, 22 T cell receptor beta chains from the same sample are listed, as sequenced in a study of T cells in Graves' hyperthyroidism and ophthalmopathy. Amplification of TCR beta CDR3 regions used RNA as the template. First-round RT-PCR targeting the TCR CDR3 was performed with the HTBI primer set. TCRdb itself ran the multiplex PCR reads through MiXCR, one entry per CDR3 protein. The table lists a few hundred thousand distinct CDR3 sequences, around 46% of them singletons, with 7.5% to 8.5% in the top ten. The sequencing input was peripheral blood or thyroid tissue (not recorded which). The source is a woman between 18 and 29 years old with Graves' hyperthyroidism.

This clonotype was counted once. This chain connects TRBV29-1 to TRBJ2-5; 8 bases align to TRBD1. The CDR3 is 14 amino acids. Germline V gene data show CDR1 as SQVTM and CDR2 as ANQGSEA. Unmatched junction bases numbered 13, after V lost 8 bases and J lost 5 bases. The CDR3 DNA is TGCAGCATTTTCGAGACAGGGGATGGGGAGACCCAGTACTTC. This codes for CSIFETGDGETQYF.

The chain links TRBV7-6 to TRBJ2-5; 15 bases are shared with TRBD2. This CDR3 contains 17 residues. Germline CDR1 and CDR2: SGHVS and FNYEAQ. V shed 5 bases, J shed 5 bases, and the junction held 9 bases outside the gene matches. The CDR3 here is CASSPGTSGRSYETQYF. CDR3 coding DNA: TGTGCCAGCAGCCCAGGGACTAGCGGGAGGTCCTACGAGACCCAGTACTTC.

This clonotype appeared once. The V call is TRBV7-6, the J call TRBJ1-2; no firm D call. V was shortened by 5 bases and J by 8 bases, with 18 bases between the two germline ends. This CDR3 is built from 14 residues. Per germline, CDR1 SGHVS and CDR2 FNYEAQ. The CDR3 DNA reads as TGTGCCAGCAGCCCCACGGGGATCTGGCGAGGCTACACCTTC. This sequence encodes CASSPTGIWRGYTF.

This rearrangement joins TRBV20-1 to TRBJ2-1; D gene ambiguous. Trimming left V 1 base short and J 0 bases short, with 7 bases between. Germline values: CDR1 DFQATT, CDR2 SNEGSKA (reference sequence). The CDR3 covers 14 residues. The CDR3 bases are TGCAGTGCTAGAGGCGGTAGCTCCTACAATGAGCAGTTCTTC. This sequence encodes CSARGGSSYNEQFF.

The genes are TRBV7-6 and TRBJ2-6; D is ambiguous. Trimming pared 5 bases from V and 0 bases from J, leaving 8 bases between. This CDR3 spans 15 amino acids. The germline gives CDR1 SGHVS, CDR2 FNYEAQ. CDR3 residues: CASSPGFSGANVLTF. For the CDR3, the DNA is TGTGCCAGCAGCCCCGGTTTCTCTGGGGCCAACGTCCTGACTTTC. Filled out from reference TRBV7-6 and TRBJ2-6, the complete variable domain reads GAGVSQSPRYKVTKRGQDVALRCDPISGHVSLYWYRQALGQGPEFLTYFNYEAQQDKSGLPNDRFSAERPEGSISTLTIQRTEQRDSAMYRCASSPGFSGANVLTFGAGSRLTVL.

Comments on this clonotype: A clone one base away is much larger, so this may be a read error. The V and J genes are TRBV5-1 and TRBJ2-7; 8 bases are a match to TRBD2. The CDR3 is 16 residues long. The ends lost 7 bases at V and 1 base at J; junction bases unmatched: 13. The germline gives CDR1 SGHRS, CDR2 YFSETQ. For the CDR3, the DNA is TGCGCCAGCGGCCCTGGACTAGCTGGTTTATCCTACGAGCAGTACTTC. This translates into CASGPGLAGLSYEQYF. Full variable domain (outside the CDR3, taken from reference TRBV5-1 and TRBJ2-7): KAGVTQTPRYLIKTRGQQVTLSCSPISGHRSVSWYQQTPGQGLQFLFEYFSETQRNKGNFPGRFSGRQFSNSRSEMNVSTLELGDSALYLCASGPGLAGLSYEQYFGPGTRLTVT.

The genes are TRBV29-1 and TRBJ1-2, with TRBD1 identical over 7 bases. The trim removed 4 bases at V and 8 bases at J, leaving 4 bases unmatched. The CDR3 is 11 residues long. CDR1 SQVTM and CDR2 ANQGSEA come from the germline V gene. The CDR3 sequence is CSVAQGTGYTF. The CDR3 coding sequence is TGCAGCGTTGCACAGGGGACAGGCTACACCTTC.

The sample holds many counts of this clonotype. The V call is TRBV2, the J call TRBJ1-1; possible D gene TRBD1, 6 bases. CDR3 length: 14 amino acids. Germline values: CDR1 SNHLY, CDR2 FYNNEI. V was trimmed by 8 bases and J by 0 bases, leaving 13 bases between them. The CDR3 nucleotides read TGTGCCAGCGCCAGGGACACCATGAACACTGAAGCTTTCTTT. Its translation is CASARDTMNTEAFF. Supplemented by reference TRBV2 and TRBJ1-1, the full variable domain reads EPEVTQTPSHQVTQMGQEVILRCVPISNHLYFYWYRQILGQKVEFLVSFYNNEISEKSEIFDDQFSVERPDGSNFTLKIRSTKLEDSAMYFCASARDTMNTEAFFGQGTRLTVV.

This clonotype was found many times. The chain employs TRBV20-1 and TRBJ1-1, with a possible D match to TRBD1 (6 bases). Germline-derived CDR1 and CDR2 are DFQATT and SNEGSKA (reference sequence). CDR3 length: 15 amino acids. Trimming left V 5 bases short and J 1 base short, with 17 bases between. This CDR3 is CSAYRDIIQNTEAFF. The CDR3 bases are TGCAGTGCTTACCGGGACATAATACAGAACACTGAAGCTTTCTTT.

This clonotype was counted many times. V and J are TRBV19 and TRBJ2-7; D uncertain. The germline V and J ends were trimmed by 7 bases and 2 bases, with 12 bases remaining between them. The germline gives CDR1 LNHDA, CDR2 SQIVND (reference sequence). The CDR3 spans 13 residues. The DNA for the CDR3 is TGTGCCAGTACCCCGACTGAACCCTACGAGCAGTACTTC. Translating it yields CASTPTEPYEQYF.

This chain uses TRBV19 with TRBJ1-2, with 10 nucleotides matching TRBD1. Germline V gene data show CDR1 as LNHDA and CDR2 as SQIVND (reference sequence). V trimming: 9 bases; J trimming: 6 bases; junction bases outside the gene matches: 25. This CDR3 has 19 residues. CDR3 sequence: CASSPGTGAVSNLNDGYTF. As DNA, the CDR3 is TGTGCCAGCTCTCCCGGGACAGGGGCCGTTTCAAACCTCAACGATGGCTACACCTTC.

At least ten counts were recorded for this clonotype. This chain uses TRBV20-1 with TRBJ2-7, with 10 bases aligning to TRBD2. CDR3 length: 15 residues. The germline CDR1 and CDR2 sequences are DFQATT and SNEGSKA (reference sequence). V lost 3 bases to trimming and J lost 6 bases; unmatched junction nucleotides: 11. CDR3 loop: CSARYPGLALAEQYF. CDR3 sequence (DNA): TGCAGTGCTAGGTACCCGGGACTAGCGTTAGCCGAGCAGTACTTC.

This clonotype was counted at least ten times. This rearrangement joins TRBV11-2 to TRBJ1-1; D not resolved. Germline CDR1 reads SGHAT; CDR2 reads FQNNGV. Trimming removed 5 bases from V and 4 bases from J, with 14 bases in between. The CDR3 has 14 amino acids. Written as DNA, the CDR3 is TGTGCCAGCAGCCTCAGCAGGTGGCGCACTGAAGCTTTCTTT. Its translation: CASSLSRWRTEAFF.

The V gene is TRBV5-4, the J gene TRBJ1-1; 8 bases fit TRBD1. The CDR3 length is 16 residues. V was clipped by 3 bases and J by 2 bases; unmatched bases: 9. Germline-derived CDR1 and CDR2 are SGHNT and YYREEE (reference sequence). CDR3 loop: CASSSSPGGFNTEAFF. CDR3 sequence (DNA): TGTGCCAGCAGCTCATCGCCAGGGGGCTTTAACACTGAAGCTTTCTTT. The full variable domain, rest sourced from reference TRBV5-4 and TRBJ1-1, is ETGVTQSPTHLIKTRGQQVTLRCSSQSGHNTVSWYQQALGQGPQFIFQYYREEENGRGNFPPRFSGLQFPNYSSELNVNALELDDSALYLCASSSSPGGFNTEAFFGQGTRLTVV.

This chain joins TRBV3-1 and TRBJ2-7, with D maybe TRBD2 (5 bases). V was shortened by 7 bases and J by 7 bases, with 20 bases between the two germline ends. The CDR3 has 14 amino acids. CDR1 is LGHDT and CDR2 is YNNKEL in the germline V gene (reference sequence). The DNA for the CDR3 is TGTGCCAGCACCGAGAGCCGGGAAGAGAGGGAGCAGTACTTC. It is translated as CASTESREEREQYF.

The V and J genes are TRBV3-1 and TRBJ2-2, with D perhaps TRBD1 (6 bases). V was cut by 1 base and J by 2 bases, with 17 bases left in between. Germline CDR1 LGHDT, CDR2 YNNKEL (reference sequence). This CDR3 has 18 amino acids. The CDR3 loop is CASSQVSSGDGNTGELFF. CDR3 coding DNA: TGTGCCAGCAGCCAAGTATCTTCAGGGGACGGAAACACCGGGGAGCTGTTTTTT. Full variable domain (remainder filled in from reference TRBV3-1 and TRBJ2-2): DTAVSQTPKYLVTQMGNDKSIKCEQNLGHDTMYWYKQDSKKFLKIMFSYNNKELIINETVPNRFSPKSPDKAHLNLHINSLELGDSAVYFCASSQVSSGDGNTGELFFGEGSRLTVL.

The rearrangement joins TRBV9 to TRBJ2-7; weak D call: TRBD2 (6 bases). The CDR3 consists of 13 residues. V was clipped by 0 bases and J by 7 bases, with 11 bases between them. Germline V lookup: CDR1 SGDLS, CDR2 YYNGEE. CDR3 in DNA: TGTGCCAGCAGCGTAGCTAGCGCCGGGGAGCAGTACTTC. Amino acid sequence: CASSVASAGEQYF.

This clonotype was observed many times. The chain joins TRBV20-1 to TRBJ2-7, with a weak D call TRBD1 (6 bases). CDR3 size: 14 residues. Trimming pared 2 bases from V and 0 bases from J, leaving 11 bases between. Germline CDR1 is DFQATT and CDR2 is SNEGSKA (reference sequence). The CDR3 spells CSARPTGNSYEQYF. For the CDR3, the DNA is TGCAGTGCTAGACCCACAGGGAACTCCTACGAGCAGTACTTC.

This clonotype has just a few counts. The chain is built from TRBV2 and TRBJ2-7; no clear D gene. The germline V gene has CDR1 SNHLY and CDR2 FYNNEI. This CDR3 has 12 residues. V was shortened by 8 bases and J by 2 bases, with 10 bases between the two germline ends. The CDR3, as DNA: TGTGCCAGCTCCTTCCGGGCCTACGAGCAGTACTTC. The encoded protein is CASSFRAYEQYF.

This clonotype occurred many times. This chain joins TRBV19 and TRBJ1-5; D remains unclear. This CDR3 has 15 residues. The V end lost 3 bases, the J end lost 1 base, and 10 bases lay between the germline ends. The germline CDR1 and CDR2 sequences are LNHDA and SQIVND (reference sequence). In DNA form, the CDR3 reads TGTGCCAGTAGTATGACGTCCCAGAGCAATCAGCCCCAGCATTTT. Amino acid sequence: CASSMTSQSNQPQHF.

This clonotype was counted many times. The chain links TRBV12-3 or TRBV12-4 to TRBJ2-2; TRBD2 matches 11 bases. This CDR3 has 16 residues. After removal of 6 bases from V and 2 bases from J, the junction contained 5 bases not matched to a gene. The chain's CDR3 is CASSPSGRSNTGELFF. The CDR3 region has the DNA TGTGCCAGCAGCCCTAGCGGGAGGTCCAACACCGGGGAGCTGTTTTTT.

This clonotype has ten or more counts. This chain uses TRBV7-6 with TRBJ2-7, with D unresolved. Germline loops: CDR1 SGHVS, CDR2 FNYEAQ. CDR3 length: 14 residues. V lost 1 base and J 1 base, leaving 8 bases between the germline ends. CDR3 sequence reads: CASSLDSFSYEQYF. Written as DNA, the CDR3 is TGTGCCAGCAGCTTAGACTCGTTTTCCTACGAGCAGTACTTC.